The 18 T cell receptor beta chains below all came from one sample that was sequenced in a study of T-cell reconstitution after alpha-beta-depleted transplantation in children. Library preparation (for TCRbeta) was performed with unique molecular identifiers. TCRdb analysed the PCR reads with MiXCR anew, one entry per CDR3 protein. The top ten clones hold over 4.5% of a sample with more than 200,000 distinct CDR3 sequences, approximately 9.7% of them seen once. The sequencing here drew on PBMCs from the stem cell graft donor, taken from the stem cell graft. These receptor sequences come from a human donor who donated a stem cell graft to a child with SCID.

This clonotype occurred many times. The chain carries TRBV7-8 and TRBJ2-3, with a weak D call TRBD2 (7 bases). The V gene's germline CDR1 is SGHVS and CDR2 FQNEAQ. V was trimmed by 6 bases and J by 6 bases, leaving 19 bases between them. The CDR3 has 15 amino acids. As DNA, the CDR3 is TGTGCCAGCAGACAAGGGGGGGGTTTAAAGGATACGCAGTATTTT. This codes for CASRQGGGLKDTQYF.

This clonotype was counted ten times or more. The J gene is TRBJ1-1, the V gene TRBV5-1, with TRBD1 matching 8 bases. The length of the CDR3 is 15 residues. CDR1 and CDR2 from the germline V gene are SGHRS and YFSETQ. J was trimmed by 8 bases and V by 3 bases; bases with no gene match: 12. CDR3 residues: CASSSGDRSGLEAFF. In nucleotides, the CDR3 is TGCGCCAGCAGCTCCGGGGACAGGTCCGGGTTGGAAGCTTTCTTT.

At least ten counts were recorded for this clonotype. The CDR3 protein is CASSEEVRAGTNGYTF. The CDR3 DNA reads as TGTGCCAGCAGTGAAGAGGTGCGGGCAGGGACTAATGGCTACACCTTC. The rearrangement links TRBV6-1 to TRBJ1-2; tentative D call: TRBD1 (5 bases). V gave up 1 base and J gave up 6 bases, with 18 bases separating them. Per germline, CDR1 MNHNS and CDR2 SASEGT. The CDR3 contains 16 residues.

The sample holds many counts of this clonotype. This sequence joins TRBV5-1 and TRBJ1-6; D not certain. CDR3 length equals 16 residues. CDR1 is SGHRS and CDR2 is YFSETQ in the germline V gene. Trimming pared 2 bases from V and 0 bases from J, leaving 9 bases between. CDR3 DNA: TGCGCCAGCAGCTTCACAGCGGTCTCCTATAATTCACCCCTCCACTTT. This gives the protein CASSFTAVSYNSPLHF.

This clonotype was detected many times. The chain links TRBV4-3 to TRBJ2-3; 7 positions agree with TRBD2. CDR3 length: 15 residues. With 5 bases clipped from V and 2 bases from J, the junction kept 7 bases outside the gene matches. Germline V gene sequence: CDR1 LGHNA, CDR2 YSLEER. The CDR3 DNA is TGCGCCAGCAGCATCCAGGCGGGGGACACAGATACGCAGTATTTT. This codes for CASSIQAGDTDTQYF.

There are many counts of this clonotype. The chain employs TRBV4-1 and TRBJ2-2; D perhaps matches TRBD1 (5 bases). Trimming shortened V by 3 bases and J by 7 bases, and 9 bases separated the two germline ends. Germline CDR1 reads MGHRA; CDR2 reads YSYEKL. The CDR3 spans 13 residues. Here the CDR3 DNA reads TGCGCCAGCAGCCACGGACAAGGCGGGGAGCTGTTTTTT. Its protein is CASSHGQGGELFF.

On this clonotype itself: A much larger clonotype is one base distant, so this may be a read error. The CDR3 nucleotides are TGCAGTGCTATTGGTGACTATGCCTACGAGCAGTACTTC. It codes for CSAIGDYAYEQYF. V gene TRBV20-1 combines with J gene TRBJ2-7, with D possibly TRBD2 on 5 matching bases. Germline CDR1 and CDR2: DFQATT and SNEGSKA (reference sequence). Trimming removed 4 bases from V and 2 bases from J, with 12 bases in between. The CDR3 contains 13 residues.

At least ten counts were recorded for this clonotype. The rearrangement uses TRBV5-5 and TRBJ1-1, with D uncertain. The V end was cut by 1 base, the J end by 0 bases, with 10 bases between. CDR1 is SGHKS and CDR2 is YYEKEE in the germline V gene (reference sequence). The CDR3 totals 15 residues. CDR3 DNA sequence: TGTGCCAGCAGCTTGAGTTCTTACATGAACACTGAAGCTTTCTTT. This codes for CASSLSSYMNTEAFF.

This clonotype has at least ten counts. The CDR3 nucleotides are TGTGCCAGCAGCTTACGGTCGGGCAGTGAAGCTTTCTTT. It specifies CASSLRSGSEAFF. The chain recombines TRBV7-3 with TRBJ1-1; D not certain. Germline CDR1 is SGHTA and CDR2 is FQGTGA. The CDR3 consists of 13 residues. Between the trimmed V and J ends, which lost 2 bases and 7 bases, there was a span of 11 bases. The full variable domain, rest sourced from reference TRBV7-3 and TRBJ1-1, is GAGVSQTPSNKVTEKGKYVELRCDPISGHTALYWYRQSLGQGPEFLIYFQGTGAADDSGLPNDRFFAVRPEGSVSTLKIQRTERGDSAVYLCASSLRSGSEAFFGQGTRLTVV.

The chain carries TRBV5-1 and TRBJ2-2; 10 nucleotides match TRBD1. This CDR3 has 18 amino acids. Germline lookup yields CDR1 SGHRS and CDR2 YFSETQ. The V segment lost 4 bases and the J segment 3 bases; nucleotides outside the gene matches: 12. CDR3 DNA sequence: TGCGCCAGCAGCCGAAGGGACAGGGGCCTCTCTGACACCGGGGAGCTGTTTTTT. Amino acids: CASSRRDRGLSDTGELFF.

This clonotype has a count of ten or more. The chain is built from TRBV5-6 and TRBJ2-7, with D perhaps given as TRBD1 or TRBD2 (5 bases each). The V and J ends lost 4 bases and 3 bases respectively, with 11 bases between them. The CDR3 is 13 residues long. Germline loops: CDR1 SGHDT, CDR2 YYEEEE. The CDR3 DNA follows: TGTGCCAGCAGCAGGGGACGTCTCTACGAGCAGTACTTC. Translating it yields CASSRGRLYEQYF.

This clonotype was observed at least ten times. The V gene is TRBV29-1, the J gene TRBJ1-1; D possibly corresponds to TRBD1 (6 bases). The V gene lost 3 bases and the J gene lost 5 bases, with 10 bases spanning the gap. The CDR3 covers 12 residues. From germline, CDR1 is SQVTM and CDR2 ANQGSEA. CDR3 in DNA: TGCAGCGTTGACAGGGGCTGGACTGAAGCTTTCTTT. Translating gives CSVDRGWTEAFF.

This clonotype occurred many times. The J gene is TRBJ1-1, the V gene TRBV7-9; perhaps TRBD1 as D (6 bases). Deletions cut 6 bases from V and 6 bases from J, with 20 bases between. This CDR3 is built from 15 residues. In germline, CDR1 is SEHNR, CDR2 FQNEAQ (reference sequence). Here the CDR3 reads CASRGTNRADSEAFF. The DNA of the CDR3 is TGTGCCAGCAGGGGCACAAACAGGGCCGACTCTGAAGCTTTCTTT.

Ten or more counts support this clonotype. This chain uses TRBV7-2 with TRBJ1-1; D is ambiguous. This CDR3 contains 14 residues. Deletions cut 5 bases from V and 1 base from J, with 11 bases between. Looked up from germline, CDR1 is SGHTA and CDR2 is FQGNSA. CDR3 in amino acids: CASSPHGPNTEAFF. CDR3 in DNA: TGTGCCAGCAGCCCCCACGGCCCGAACACTGAAGCTTTCTTT.

This clonotype was seen many times. The rearrangement uses TRBV5-5 and TRBJ2-2, with a possible D match to TRBD2 (6 bases). Trimming stripped 4 bases from V and 6 bases from J, with 16 bases between. The CDR3 has 15 amino acids. The V gene's germline CDR1 is SGHKS and CDR2 YYEKEE (reference sequence). For the CDR3, the DNA is TGTGCCAGCAGCCTCCCGGGAGCTAACGCCGGGGAGCTGTTTTTT. This encodes CASSLPGANAGELFF. Filled out from reference TRBV5-5 and TRBJ2-2, the complete variable domain reads DAGVTQSPTHLIKTRGQQVTLRCSPISGHKSVSWYQQVLGQGPQFIFQYYEKEERGRGNFPDRFSARQFPNYSSELNVNALLLGDSALYLCASSLPGANAGELFFGEGSRLTVL.

The sample holds many counts of this clonotype. The chain recombines TRBV2 with TRBJ2-7; D gene uncertain. CDR1 and CDR2 from the germline V gene are SNHLY and FYNNEI. The CDR3 sequence is 12 residues long. The germline V and J ends were trimmed by 6 bases and 5 bases, with 11 bases remaining between them. The CDR3 nucleotides read TGTGCCAGCAGGATGGTCCCTAACGAGCAGTACTTC. It specifies CASRMVPNEQYF.

This clonotype was counted many times. This chain's CDR3 is CASSATPGTGTGANVLTF. CDR3 nucleotide sequence: TGTGCCAGCAGCGCGACTCCCGGGACAGGGACTGGGGCCAACGTCCTGACTTTC. The chain links TRBV9 to TRBJ2-6; 9 bases line up with TRBD1. The junction had 9 bases not matched to a gene; V was cut back by 3 bases and J by 2 bases. The CDR3 length is 18 residues. In germline, CDR1 is SGDLS, CDR2 YYNGEE.

The chain has TRBV18 and TRBJ2-3; TRBD2 aligns across 9 bases. V shed 3 bases and J 2 bases; nucleotides not matched to a gene: 3. CDR3 length equals 15 residues. Germline CDR1 and CDR2: KGHSH and LQKENI. The CDR3, as DNA: TGTGCCAGCTCACCGGGACTAGCAGACACAGATACGCAGTATTTT. Its protein product is CASSPGLADTDTQYF.